This TCR beta chain was profiled in a study of cytomegalovirus exposure and HLA in healthy donors (dated by TCRdb to 2015 to 2018). For the study in its entirety: An earlier analysis of several hundred of the donors reported approximately 280 Gb of sequence data and 117 million unique TCR beta sequences obtained from roughly 180 million T cells. Roughly 300 gigabases of sequencing data and approximately 85 million unique TCR sequences were included in an early release covering about 620 HLA-typed donors. Of the roughly 410 genotyped donors, less than 90% were placed in the genetic ancestry cluster associated with self-reported Caucasian donors. The study aimed to test whether cataloging public T cell receptors could reveal signatures of past pathogen exposure. The study used immunosequencing to profile the T cell repertoires of more than 650 subjects and linked those repertoires to cytomegalovirus serostatus. A separate validation cohort of roughly 130 different subjects was used in addition to the approximately 700-subject first cohort. To predict cytomegalovirus infection status, the study combined high-throughput TCR immunosequencing, statistical association of individual TCRs with disease status, and machine learning. In a later analysis, previously published TCR beta repertoires from 666 donors were re-analyzed and high-resolution HLA genotyping was added so that TCR occurrence patterns could be studied. Rather than drawing on any new phenotypic data, the later analysis identified candidate immune exposures from TCR beta sequences and the way those sequences occurred across donors. To decide whether each TCR beta V gene segment behaved as functional or pseudogenic, an earlier analysis of some 600 of the donors relied on high-throughput TCR beta sequencing. Donor age, sex, ethnicity and CMV serostatus were compiled alongside the repertoire data. A later genetic analysis took genome-wide SNP genotypes for about 55% of the roughly 670 donors and used that subset as a discovery cohort. All discovery cohort repertoires had been generated using a single sequencing platform. Both class I and class II loci were covered by HLA typing, at four-digit resolution. The number of donors typed differed by locus, with about 620-630 for A, B, C, DRB1 and DQB1, about 500 for DQA1, 600 to 610 for DPA1, and roughly 450 for DPB1. Four to six DR-DQ haplotypes were handled as single units for association and clustering, since linkage in the cohort was strong. Across approximately 400 genotyped donors of the cohort, an average of roughly 250,000 unique TCR beta nucleotide sequences per donor were sequenced, and around 19% of those sequences were non-productive.

With respect to this clone: This receptor's antigen is unknown. The record has no base qualities; no much larger clone is one base away.

General conclusions and limits of the study: Compared with equally common non-associated chains, HLA-associated TCR beta chains in a later analysis were more clonally expanded and had lower generation probabilities. A later analysis found that most CMV-associated TCR beta chains appeared HLA-restricted, with HLA associations seemingly driven largely by CMV exposure. In both the original and validation cohorts, the classifier was reported to diagnose cytomegalovirus status with high specificity and sensitivity. Correlated functional status among segregating V segments might be attributable to linkage disequilibrium, but an unknown experimental factor could not be ruled out. Because counts were too low, roughly 17 rarely observed V segments, including chromosome 9 orphons, were left out of the earlier analysis of over 550 of the donors. A further reported finding was that TCR beta sequences accurately predicted the HLA-A and HLA-B alleles for most subjects in the first cohort. The 87-base-pair reads could not distinguish some IMGT-functional V segments, including TRBV6-2 and TRBV6-3, so those segments were excluded. A later genetic analysis associated a missense DCLRE1C variant with V-gene and J-gene trimming of TCR beta chains, and an independent cohort replicated the association. A later genetic analysis reported fewer N-insertions in productive TCRs among donors in an Asian-associated ancestry cluster than the roughly 650-donor mean. Only TCR beta chains were sequenced in this cohort, and the absence of alpha or paired-chain data limited detectable features. CMV serostatus was the only immune exposure information available for the cohort. HLA typing was unavailable for some donors at each locus, so association tests used only the typed subset. A cluster of highly shared sequence variants was judged likely to represent a technical artifact of the sequencing pipeline. A later analysis associated 15,000 or so TCR beta sequences with specific HLA alleles at a false discovery rate of 0.05. A total of fewer than 200 TCR beta chains were listed by the study as associated with cytomegalovirus. In vitro tests confirmed that three of the cytomegalovirus-associated TCR beta chains recognize cytomegalovirus antigens. In a later analysis, TCR association rates were found to vary across HLA loci, with the most associated TCRs seen for DRB1 alleles and the fewest for HLA-C alleles. Strong co-occurrence of HLA alleles, especially DR and DQ, made assigning TCR associations to individual alleles difficult. Roughly uniform sequencing depth across donors was assumed in presence/absence analyses, although this assumption may not hold. Most TCR sequences were seen in very few donors, while some public TCRs were found in many individuals. In an earlier analysis of under 600 of the donors, most TCR beta V segments were observed in productive rearrangements about 87% or about 30% of the time, broadly matching IMGT annotations. According to the authors, the approach could potentially be generalized to other disease states and immunological phenotypes. According to a later analysis, parvovirus B19, influenza, CMV and Epstein-Barr virus appeared linked to several top co-occurrence clusters.

The cohort was made up of 650 to 700 healthy bone marrow donors. At the time of sampling, all cohort members were nominally healthy, though unrecorded immune exposures were likely present. The donor was CMV seropositive and belonged to the group of a few hundred seropositive cohort members. Every donor gave a peripheral blood sample, and the peripheral blood mononuclear cells from that sample were used for TCR beta sequencing. Genomic DNA extraction from the blood cell samples was performed with the Qiagen DNeasy Blood Extraction Kit. Trimmed from V: 4 bases; trimmed from J: 8 bases; junction bases lacking a gene match: 6. The germline V gene yields SQVTM for CDR1 and ANQGSEA for CDR2. The CDR3 numbers 12 residues from cysteine through phenylalanine. The DNA shown is the 36-base CDR3, in frame from base 1. The library was generated by the immunoSEQ multiplex PCR assay. A mixture of 60 forward primers for TCR Vbeta segments and 13 reverse primers for TCR Jbeta segments was used in the multiplex PCR. A multiplex PCR assay on genomic DNA amplified the CDR3 region of rearranged TCR beta genes. The amplified TCR beta libraries were sequenced on the Illumina HiSeq System as 87-base-pair reads. For the original study's pipeline: A later analysis counted some 80 million unique TCR beta chains across the 690 or so repertoires, and about 10 million of these chains were shared by at least two donors. Raw reads were error-corrected and collapsed into unique sequences by a nearest-neighbor algorithm in which closely related sequences were merged to remove PCR and sequencing errors. To assign V, D and J gene segments, CDR3 sequences were aligned to IMGT reference sequences. Each retained sequence needed at least a six-nucleotide match to both a V gene segment and a J gene segment. A rearrangement counted as productive if the CDR3 had no stop codons and remained in frame with V and J, and every other rearrangement counted as non-productive. Following IMGT convention, CDR3 was defined as the stretch from the second conserved V-encoded cysteine up to the conserved J-encoded phenylalanine. In an earlier analysis of just under 600 of the donors, sequences lacking an unambiguous match to a single V gene segment were excluded. An earlier analysis of almost 600 of the donors classified V segments as functional when productive rearrangements were above 56.7% and as segregating when the standard deviation between donors was above 5%. A statistical classification framework was developed to diagnose cytomegalovirus status using the catalog of TCR beta chain sequences. In a later analysis, TCR nucleotide sequences were compared against IMGT/GENE-DB human TR gene sequences so that V and J genes could be assigned. A later analysis assigned CDR3 sequences and most-parsimonious VDJ recombination scenarios with the TCRdist pipeline. In a later analysis, each TCR beta chain was defined by its CDR3 amino acid sequence together with its V-gene family, and reads without a unique V-gene family were excluded. As a way to deal with suspected cross-contamination and a sequencing artifact, a later analysis dropped approximately 590 nucleotide sequences that were highly shared and had low generation probability. For each public chain, a later analysis derived a clonal expansion index from normalized ranks of inferred template counts within each repertoire. In a later analysis, generation probabilities were computed using a VDJ recombination model fitted to out-of-frame rearrangements, and the results were checked against IGoR. Hypergeometric tests were used in a later analysis to score TCR-TCR, TCR-HLA and TCR-CMV co-occurrence, with a repertoire-size bias correction applied to the TCR pairs. A later analysis estimated false discovery rates by permuting HLA or CMV assignments 20 times. In a later analysis, co-occurring TCRs were grouped with DBSCAN, and TCRdist sequence similarity was added when clustering was performed within HLA-allele-positive subsets. Co-occurrence clustering excluded repertoires with fewer than 30,000 or more than 120,000 public chains, plus five with anomalous nucleotide sharing. Imported from immuneACCESS, the table was reduced by TCRdb to in-frame sequences with V and J called. These copies leave out some clones; in studies compared against another copy, an unresolved V gene accounts for under half, and the cause of the remainder is not known. V and J calls and clone size are those listed in that table; D and trimming were worked out from the DNA. For this sample there are about 110,000 clones; 65% to 85% appear just once. The ten largest clones represent 5% to 5.5% of the sample.

The sequencing sample was made of PBMCs. Recombination linked TRBV29-1 to TRBJ2-3; 7 nucleotides in the junction match TRBD2. This TCR came from a woman younger than 45 in good health and CMV-seropositive. The bases are TGCAGCGTTGCTCAGTGGGAGGGTACGCAGTATTTT. The encoded protein is CSVAQWEGTQYF.